Described below is a single T cell receptor (beta chain) sequence and its context. The data derive from a study of blood T cell repertoires in COVID-19. Clones were read by immunoSEQ multiplex PCR, and TCRdb kept only the in-frame ones, dropping some. The table shows 300,000 to 400,000 clones, with roughly 86% occurring only once. CDR1 is SGHNT, CDR2 YYREEE, per germline (reference sequence). Trimming took 4 bases from V and 1 from J; bases not matched to a gene: 7. The CDR3 runs 16 residues. Sequenced sample: peripheral blood. This TCR came from a man younger than 45 with COVID-19, enrolled during active disease. J is TRBJ2-5 and V is TRBV5-4; TRBD1 matches 10 bases. CDR3 sequence (DNA): TGTGCCAGCAGCCTAGGACAGGGGGAAGGCCAAGAGACCCAGTACTTC. Amino acids: CASSLGQGEGQETQYF.